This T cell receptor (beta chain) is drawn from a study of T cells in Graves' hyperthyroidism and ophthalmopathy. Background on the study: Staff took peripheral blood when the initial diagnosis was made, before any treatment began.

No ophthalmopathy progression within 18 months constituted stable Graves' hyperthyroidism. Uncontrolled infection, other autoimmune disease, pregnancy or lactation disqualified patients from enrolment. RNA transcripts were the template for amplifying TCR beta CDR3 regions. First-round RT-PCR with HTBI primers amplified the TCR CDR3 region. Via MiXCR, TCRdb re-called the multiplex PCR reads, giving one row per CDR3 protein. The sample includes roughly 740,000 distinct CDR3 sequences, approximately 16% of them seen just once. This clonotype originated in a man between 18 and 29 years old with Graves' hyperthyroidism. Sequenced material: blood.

CDR3 nucleotides: TGTGCCAGCAGCCACGGGACAGGGCGAGAGACCCAGTACTTC. Protein product: CASSHGTGRETQYF. The rearrangement uses TRBV6-1 and TRBJ2-5; the match to TRBD1 covers 9 bases. CDR3 size: 14 residues. The V gene end was trimmed by 6 bases and the J gene end by 4 bases; junction bases not matched to a gene: 6. Germline loops: CDR1 MNHNS, CDR2 SASEGT.